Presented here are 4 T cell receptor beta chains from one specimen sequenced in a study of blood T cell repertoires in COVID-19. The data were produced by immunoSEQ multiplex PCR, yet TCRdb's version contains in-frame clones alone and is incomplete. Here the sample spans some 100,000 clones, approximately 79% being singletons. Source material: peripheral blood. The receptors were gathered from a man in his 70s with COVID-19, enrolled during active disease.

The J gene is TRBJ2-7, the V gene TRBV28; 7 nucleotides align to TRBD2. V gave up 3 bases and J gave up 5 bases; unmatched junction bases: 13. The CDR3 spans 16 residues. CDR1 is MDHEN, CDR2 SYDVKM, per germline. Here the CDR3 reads CASSLWGGSLTNEQYF. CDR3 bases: TGTGCCAGCAGTTTGTGGGGGGGGTCCCTAACAAACGAGCAGTACTTC.

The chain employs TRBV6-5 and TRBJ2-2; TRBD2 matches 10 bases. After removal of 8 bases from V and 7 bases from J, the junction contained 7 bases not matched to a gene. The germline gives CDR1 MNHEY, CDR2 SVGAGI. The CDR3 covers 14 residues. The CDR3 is CASGLAGAVGELFF. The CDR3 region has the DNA TGTGCCAGCGGGCTAGCGGGAGCGGTCGGGGAGCTGTTTTTT.

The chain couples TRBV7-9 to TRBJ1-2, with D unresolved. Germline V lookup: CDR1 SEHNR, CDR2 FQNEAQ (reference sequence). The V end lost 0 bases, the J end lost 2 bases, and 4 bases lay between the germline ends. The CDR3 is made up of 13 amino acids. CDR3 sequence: CASSLAPNYGYTF. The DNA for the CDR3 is TGTGCCAGCAGCTTAGCCCCAAACTATGGCTACACCTTC.

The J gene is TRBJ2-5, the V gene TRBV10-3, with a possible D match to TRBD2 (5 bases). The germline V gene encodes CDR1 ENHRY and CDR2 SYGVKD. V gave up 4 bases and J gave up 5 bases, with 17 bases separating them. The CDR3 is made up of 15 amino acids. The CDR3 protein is CAISGDYQKRETQYF. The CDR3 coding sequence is TGTGCCATCAGTGGAGACTACCAAAAGCGCGAGACCCAGTACTTC.